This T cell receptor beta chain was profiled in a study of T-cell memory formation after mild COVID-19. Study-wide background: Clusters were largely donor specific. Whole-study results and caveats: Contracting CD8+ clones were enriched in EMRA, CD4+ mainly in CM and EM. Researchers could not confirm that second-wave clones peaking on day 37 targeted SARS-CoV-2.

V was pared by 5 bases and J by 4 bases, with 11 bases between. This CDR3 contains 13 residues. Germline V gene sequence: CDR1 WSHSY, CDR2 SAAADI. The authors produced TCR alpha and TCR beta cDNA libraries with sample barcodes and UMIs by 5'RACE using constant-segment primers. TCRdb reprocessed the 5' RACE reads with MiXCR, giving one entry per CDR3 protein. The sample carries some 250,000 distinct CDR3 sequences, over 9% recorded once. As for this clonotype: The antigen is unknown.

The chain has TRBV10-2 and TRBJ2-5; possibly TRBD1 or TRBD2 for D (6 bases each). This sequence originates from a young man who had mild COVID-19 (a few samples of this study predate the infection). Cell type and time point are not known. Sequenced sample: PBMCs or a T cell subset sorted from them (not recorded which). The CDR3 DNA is TGCGCCAGCAGTATCCGGGGGCGAGAGACCCAGTACTTC. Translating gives CASSIRGRETQYF.